The sample holds a few counts of the clone carrying this T cell receptor beta chain. Its antigen remains unknown. V lost 3 bases to trimming and J lost 2 bases; unmatched junction nucleotides: 15. The CDR3 loop spans 18 amino acids. Germline V lookup: CDR1 SGHVS, CDR2 FNYEAQ. The sample belongs to a study of T cell repertoires in cytomegalovirus infection. General study results and limits: Of the TCR beta families, the public ones yielded a cumulative frequency that identified carriers of CMV plus the relevant HLA.

TCRdb reprocessed the reads via MiXCR and lists one record per CDR3 protein. The sample records about 35,000 distinct CDR3 sequences, less than 60% being singletons. This chain links TRBV7-6 with TRBJ2-7; 8 bases are shared with TRBD2. The sequences come from CD8+ T cells from cultured PBMCs, collected from culture after CMV antigen stimulation. The clonotype originates from a human donor in good health (CMV status not recorded). Some clones in this sample may be carry-over from other donors' samples. The CDR3 DNA follows: TGTGCCAGCAGCTTCGGAACTAGCGGACACTTATTAACCTACGAGCAGTACTTC. Its protein product is CASSFGTSGHLLTYEQYF. The full variable domain, rest sourced from reference TRBV7-6 and TRBJ2-7, is GAGVSQSPRYKVTKRGQDVALRCDPISGHVSLYWYRQALGQGPEFLTYFNYEAQQDKSGLPNDRFSAERPEGSISTLTIQRTEQRDSAMYRCASSFGTSGHLLTYEQYFGPGTRLTVT.